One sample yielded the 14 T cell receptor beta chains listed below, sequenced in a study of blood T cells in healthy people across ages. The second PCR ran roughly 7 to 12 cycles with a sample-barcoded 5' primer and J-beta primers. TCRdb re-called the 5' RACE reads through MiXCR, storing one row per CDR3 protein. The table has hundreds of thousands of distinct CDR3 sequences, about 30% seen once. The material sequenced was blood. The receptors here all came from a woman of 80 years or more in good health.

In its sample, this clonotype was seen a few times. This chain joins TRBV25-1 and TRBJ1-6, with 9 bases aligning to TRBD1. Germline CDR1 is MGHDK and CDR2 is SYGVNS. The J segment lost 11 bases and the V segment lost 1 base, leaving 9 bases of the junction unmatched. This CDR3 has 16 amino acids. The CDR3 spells CASSEFRTGVMPPLHF. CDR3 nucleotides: TGTGCCAGCAGTGAATTCAGGACAGGGGTTATGCCACCCCTCCACTTT.

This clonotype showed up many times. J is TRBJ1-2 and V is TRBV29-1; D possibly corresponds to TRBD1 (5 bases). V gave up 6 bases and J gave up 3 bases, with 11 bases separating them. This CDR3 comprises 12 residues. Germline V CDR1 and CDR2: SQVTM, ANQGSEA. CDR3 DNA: TGCAGCGTCGCCGGGACCCACTATGGCTACACCTTC. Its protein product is CSVAGTHYGYTF.

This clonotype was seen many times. The CDR3 sequence: CSADARGLPREKLFF. The CDR3 nucleotides read TGCAGTGCCGATGCTCGGGGTCTCCCGAGGGAAAAACTGTTTTTT. The chain links TRBV20-1 to TRBJ1-4; D unresolved. This CDR3 is 15 amino acids long. Germline V gives CDR1 DFQATT, CDR2 SNEGSKA (reference sequence). Trimming took off 6 bases at V and 8 bases at J, with 22 bases between the two ends.

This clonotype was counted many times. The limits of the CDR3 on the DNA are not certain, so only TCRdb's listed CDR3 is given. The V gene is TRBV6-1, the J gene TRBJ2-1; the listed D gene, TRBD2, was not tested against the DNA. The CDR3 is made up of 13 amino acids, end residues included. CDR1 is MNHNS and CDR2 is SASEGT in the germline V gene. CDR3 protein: CASSVGPGTSLFF.

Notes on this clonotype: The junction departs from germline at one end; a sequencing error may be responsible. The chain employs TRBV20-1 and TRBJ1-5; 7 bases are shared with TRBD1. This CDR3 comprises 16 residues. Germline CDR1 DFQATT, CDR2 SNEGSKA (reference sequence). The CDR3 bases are TGCGGTGCTAGAGGGGGAGGGGGCGGGAGCAATCAGCCCCAGCATTTT. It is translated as CGARGGGGGSNQPQHF.

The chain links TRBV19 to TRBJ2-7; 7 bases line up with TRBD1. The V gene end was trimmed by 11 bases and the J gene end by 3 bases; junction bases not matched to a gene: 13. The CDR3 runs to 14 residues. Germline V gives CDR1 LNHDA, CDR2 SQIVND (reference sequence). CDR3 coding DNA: TGTGCCGCCGCCTTGGGTAACAGGGGCTACGAGCAGTACTTC. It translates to CAAALGNRGYEQYF.

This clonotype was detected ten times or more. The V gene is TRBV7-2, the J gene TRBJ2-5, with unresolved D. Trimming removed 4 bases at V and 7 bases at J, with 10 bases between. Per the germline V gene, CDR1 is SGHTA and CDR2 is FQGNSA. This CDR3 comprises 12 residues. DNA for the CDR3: TGTGCCAGCAGCTCCTCCCCCGGGACCCAGTACTTC. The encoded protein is CASSSSPGTQYF. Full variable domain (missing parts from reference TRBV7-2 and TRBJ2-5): GAGVSQSPSNKVTEKGKDVELRCDPISGHTALYWYRQSLGQGLEFLIYFQGNSAPDKSGLPSDRFSAERTGGSVSTLTIQRTQQEDSAVYLCASSSSPGTQYFGPGTRLLVL.

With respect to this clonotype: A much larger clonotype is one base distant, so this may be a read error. The DNA of the CDR3 is TGTGCCGGCAGTGGGCAGTTCTCCTACGAGCAGTACTTC. Its translation is CAGSGQFSYEQYF. The chain carries TRBV2 and TRBJ2-7; D call uncertain. This CDR3 region has 13 residues. CDR1 and CDR2 from the germline V gene are SNHLY and FYNNEI.

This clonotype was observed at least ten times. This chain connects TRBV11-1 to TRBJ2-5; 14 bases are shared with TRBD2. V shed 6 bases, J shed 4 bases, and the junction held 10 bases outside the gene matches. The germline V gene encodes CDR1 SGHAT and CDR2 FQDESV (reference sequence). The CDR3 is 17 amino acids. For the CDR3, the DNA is TGTGCCAGCAGTTGGGGACTAGCGGGGGCCGAGGGAGAGACCCAGTACTTC. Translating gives CASSWGLAGAEGETQYF.

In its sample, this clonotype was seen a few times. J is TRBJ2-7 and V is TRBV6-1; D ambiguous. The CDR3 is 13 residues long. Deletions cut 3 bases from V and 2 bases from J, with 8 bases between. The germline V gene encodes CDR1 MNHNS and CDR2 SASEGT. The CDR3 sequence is CASSDTFTYEQYF. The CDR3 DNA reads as TGTGCCAGCAGTGATACGTTTACCTACGAGCAGTACTTC.

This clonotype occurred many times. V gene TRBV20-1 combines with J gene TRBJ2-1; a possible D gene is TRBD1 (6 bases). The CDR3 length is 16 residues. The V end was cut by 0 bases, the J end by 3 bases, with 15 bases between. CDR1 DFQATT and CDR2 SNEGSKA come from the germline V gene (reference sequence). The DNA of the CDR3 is TGCAGTGCTAGAGAAGTGGGTAGAGGGGGCTACAATGAGCAGTTCTTC. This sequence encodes CSAREVGRGGYNEQFF.

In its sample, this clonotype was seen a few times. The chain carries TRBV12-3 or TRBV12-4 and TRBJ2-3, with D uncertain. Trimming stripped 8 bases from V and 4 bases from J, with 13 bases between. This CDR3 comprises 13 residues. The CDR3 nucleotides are TGTGCCAGCGTCATGGTGAGCGCAGATACGCAGTATTTT. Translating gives CASVMVSADTQYF.

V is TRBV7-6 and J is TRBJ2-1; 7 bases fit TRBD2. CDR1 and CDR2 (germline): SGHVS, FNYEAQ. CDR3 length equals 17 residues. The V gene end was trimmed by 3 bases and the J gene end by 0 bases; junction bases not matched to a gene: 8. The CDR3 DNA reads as TGTGCCAGCAGCTTTCGAAGCGGGGTCGACTCCTACAATGAGCAGTTCTTC. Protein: CASSFRSGVDSYNEQFF.

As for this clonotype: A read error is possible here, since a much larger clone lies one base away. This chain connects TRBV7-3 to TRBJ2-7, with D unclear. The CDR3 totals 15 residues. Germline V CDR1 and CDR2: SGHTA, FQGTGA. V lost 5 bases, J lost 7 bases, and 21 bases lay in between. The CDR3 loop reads CASSPRGGSINEQYF. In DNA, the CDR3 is TGTGCCAGCAGCCCTAGAGGTGGTAGCATCAATGAGCAGTACTTC.